This T cell receptor (beta chain) is drawn from a study of T cells after yellow fever vaccination. Notes on the study in general: Most primary-vaccination clones reappeared after the booster (about 96% CD4, 88% CD8). Secondary responses were weaker yet peaked faster, day 5 versus 15.

This clonotype was detected ten times or more. TCR cDNA was made by 5'RACE template switching, adding a universal primer site and UMIs. MiXCR was run by TCRdb on the 5' RACE reads, yielding one entry per CDR3 protein. The sample has about 14,000 distinct CDR3 sequences, 6% to 9.5% seen once. The input for sequencing was PBMCs, either bulk or a sorted T-cell subset (CD4+, CD8+, memory, or dextramer-sorted; not recorded which), taken on the day of the yellow fever booster vaccination. This TCR was sampled from a man between 18 and 29 years old who received the YFV17D yellow fever vaccine.

The CDR3 here is CASSQDRGSNGEKLFF. For the CDR3, the DNA is TGCGCCAGCAGCCAAGATAGGGGGTCCAATGGTGAAAAACTGTTTTTT. The genes are TRBV4-3 and TRBJ1-4; tentative D call: TRBD1 (6 bases). V was clipped by 0 bases and J by 7 bases, with 15 bases between them. The CDR3 sequence is 16 residues long. The V gene's germline CDR1 is LGHNA and CDR2 YSLEER.